These T cell receptor beta chains were read from a single sample in a study of post-analysis software for immune sequencing data. TCRdb re-called the PCR reads with MiXCR, one entry per CDR3 protein. The profile shows 740,000 or so distinct CDR3 sequences, roughly half of them singletons. What was sequenced was blood. These receptors were collected from a girl aged 10 to 17 with multiple sclerosis. Each CDR3 is given with its conserved first and last residue. D genes are given only for firm matches. Where a row states a size, it is once, few, many or the class of an expanded clone; other rows omit it.

d_gene: NA
abundance: NA
j_gene: TRBJ2-2
v_gene: TRBV5-1
CDR3nt: TGCGCCAGCAGCTCAACACAAGCGTGGAACACCGGGGAGCTGTTTTTT
CDR3aa: CASSSTQAWNTGELFF

d_gene: NA
abundance: once
j_gene: TRBJ1-2
v_gene: TRBV18
CDR3nt: TGTGCCAGCTCACCGCAAGGCTTGGATTCTTATGGCTACACCTTC
CDR3aa: CASSPQGLDSYGYTF

d_gene: NA
abundance: few
j_gene: TRBJ2-5
v_gene: TRBV20-1
CDR3nt: TGCAGTGCTAGAGAGAGTAGTCGTCAAGAGACCCAGTACTTC
CDR3aa: CSARESSRQETQYF

d_gene: NA
abundance: NA
j_gene: TRBJ2-6
v_gene: TRBV9
CDR3nt: TGTGCCAGCAGCGCAGGGTGGGGCTCTGGGGCCAACGTCCTGACTTTC
CDR3aa: CASSAGWGSGANVLTF

d_gene: NA
abundance: NA
j_gene: TRBJ1-5
v_gene: TRBV7-8
CDR3nt: TGTGCCAGCAGCTCGTCGGGGGCATCGGGAAGTCAGCCCCAGCATTTT
CDR3aa: CASSSSGASGSQPQHF

d_gene: NA
abundance: few
j_gene: TRBJ2-7
v_gene: TRBV12-3/TRBV12-4
CDR3nt: TGTGCCAGCAGCTTCGATGCGGGGAGGAACGAGCAGTACTTC
CDR3aa: CASSFDAGRNEQYF

d_gene: TRBD1
abundance: NA
j_gene: TRBJ1-2
v_gene: TRBV7-2
CDR3nt: TGTGCCAGCAGCCCAATCGGGACAGGGGGCAATGTGGGGAATGGCTACACCTTC
CDR3aa: CASSPIGTGGNVGNGYTF

d_gene: NA
abundance: few
j_gene: TRBJ1-2
v_gene: TRBV7-9
CDR3nt: TGTGCCAGCAGCTTTCTAAACCCTGCCGACTATGGCTACACCTTC
CDR3aa: CASSFLNPADYGYTF

d_gene: TRBD1
abundance: NA
j_gene: TRBJ2-4
v_gene: TRBV29-1
CDR3nt: TGCAGCGTAAAACAATTACAGGGGGCGTTAAACATTCAGTACTTC
CDR3aa: CSVKQLQGALNIQYF

d_gene: NA
abundance: NA
j_gene: TRBJ2-3
v_gene: TRBV7-8
CDR3nt: TGTGCCAGCAGCTTAGGATACGACAGGCTTAGCACAGATACGCAGTATTTT
CDR3aa: CASSLGYDRLSTDTQYF

d_gene: NA
abundance: NA
j_gene: TRBJ1-6
v_gene: TRBV5-1
CDR3nt: TGCGCCAGCAGCTTGGCCACAGGGAGCTCCTATAATTCACCCCTCCACTTT
CDR3aa: CASSLATGSSYNSPLHF

d_gene: TRBD2
abundance: NA
j_gene: TRBJ2-7
v_gene: TRBV7-2
CDR3nt: TGTGCCAGCAGCTTAGCGCCTAGCGGGGGGGCGACCTACAATGAGCAGTACTTC
CDR3aa: CASSLAPSGGATYNEQYF

d_gene: NA
abundance: NA
j_gene: TRBJ1-4
v_gene: TRBV6-5
CDR3nt: TGTGCCAGCAGGAATACGCTTAATGAAAAACTGTTTTTT
CDR3aa: CASRNTLNEKLFF

d_gene: TRBD2
abundance: NA
j_gene: TRBJ2-1
v_gene: TRBV5-1
CDR3nt: TGCGCCAGCAGCTGGGGGACTAGCGGGAGCTATGAGCAGTTCTTC
CDR3aa: CASSWGTSGSYEQFF

d_gene: NA
abundance: NA
j_gene: TRBJ1-2
v_gene: TRBV7-9
CDR3nt: TGTGCCAGCAAACCCGGCGCGTATGGCTACACCTTC
CDR3aa: CASKPGAYGYTF

d_gene: TRBD1
abundance: NA
j_gene: TRBJ1-1
v_gene: TRBV29-1
CDR3nt: TGCAGCGGTGAAGTACAGGGGGGCACTGAAGCTTTCTTT
CDR3aa: CSGEVQGGTEAFF

d_gene: NA
abundance: NA
j_gene: TRBJ2-1
v_gene: TRBV27
CDR3nt: TGTGCCAGTAAATACCGGTCCGATGAGCAGTTCTTC
CDR3aa: CASKYRSDEQFF

d_gene: NA
abundance: NA
j_gene: TRBJ2-3
v_gene: TRBV7-9
CDR3nt: TGTGCCAGTAGCTCCTTAGATGTCTATACGCAGTATTTT
CDR3aa: CASSSLDVYTQYF

d_gene: TRBD2
abundance: few
j_gene: TRBJ2-1
v_gene: TRBV20-1
CDR3nt: TGCAGTGCTCCTGAGGGACCTAGCGGTGACAATGAGCAGTTCTTC
CDR3aa: CSAPEGPSGDNEQFF

d_gene: NA
abundance: few
j_gene: TRBJ1-4
v_gene: TRBV14
CDR3nt: TGTGCCAGCAGCCAAACAGGTTCAACTAATGAAAAACTGTTTTTT
CDR3aa: CASSQTGSTNEKLFF

d_gene: NA
abundance: few
j_gene: TRBJ2-7
v_gene: TRBV7-3
CDR3nt: TGTGCCAGCAGCTTAACGAAACTCACCGAGCAGTACTTC
CDR3aa: CASSLTKLTEQYF

d_gene: NA
abundance: few
j_gene: TRBJ1-2
v_gene: TRBV9
CDR3nt: TGTGCCAGCAGCAACGAAGGGCTAGGAACAAGGTACGACTATGGCTACACCTTC
CDR3aa: CASSNEGLGTRYDYGYTF

d_gene: NA
abundance: NA
j_gene: TRBJ1-2
v_gene: TRBV14
CDR3nt: TGTGCCAGCAGCCGCAGGGCGGAAGGCTACACCTTC
CDR3aa: CASSRRAEGYTF

d_gene: TRBD1
abundance: NA
j_gene: TRBJ1-2
v_gene: TRBV4-1
CDR3nt: TGCGCCAGCAGCCAAGATGTGGGGACAGGGAATGGCTACACCTTC
CDR3aa: CASSQDVGTGNGYTF

d_gene: NA
abundance: few
j_gene: TRBJ2-7
v_gene: TRBV5-1
CDR3nt: TGCGCCAGCAGTAACGGGCGGACCTACGAGCAGTACTTC
CDR3aa: CASSNGRTYEQYF

d_gene: TRBD2
abundance: NA
j_gene: TRBJ2-7
v_gene: TRBV12-3/TRBV12-4
CDR3nt: TGTGCCAGCAGTAACGGTAGCGGGGGGCGCTACGAGCAGTACTTC
CDR3aa: CASSNGSGGRYEQYF

d_gene: TRBD2
abundance: few
j_gene: TRBJ2-7
v_gene: TRBV29-1
CDR3nt: TGCAGCGTTGGGTCTAGCGGGAGGTACGAGCAGTACTTC
CDR3aa: CSVGSSGRYEQYF

d_gene: NA
abundance: once
j_gene: TRBJ1-1
v_gene: TRBV7-2
CDR3nt: TGTGCTTCGGGGCTCATGAACACTGAAGCTTTCTTT
CDR3aa: CASGLMNTEAFF

d_gene: NA
abundance: NA
j_gene: TRBJ1-1
v_gene: TRBV5-1
CDR3nt: TGCGCCAGCAGGTCAGGGACGGAGAACACTGAAGCTTTCTTT
CDR3aa: CASRSGTENTEAFF

d_gene: NA
abundance: few
j_gene: TRBJ2-7
v_gene: TRBV6-2/TRBV6-3
CDR3nt: TGTGCCAGCAGTTATGGATGGGACGAGCAGTACTTC
CDR3aa: CASSYGWDEQYF

d_gene: TRBD2
abundance: NA
j_gene: TRBJ2-3
v_gene: TRBV7-6
CDR3nt: TGTGCCAGCAGCTCCATCCTTAGCGGGGGTAGCACAGATACGGAGTATTTT
CDR3aa: CASSSILSGGSTDTEYF

d_gene: NA
abundance: once
j_gene: TRBJ1-2
v_gene: TRBV4-1
CDR3nt: TGCGCCAGCAGCGACTTCTCACCAGGGAGTGGCTACACCTTC
CDR3aa: CASSDFSPGSGYTF

d_gene: NA
abundance: few
j_gene: TRBJ2-5
v_gene: TRBV29-1
CDR3nt: TGCAGCGTCATCTCGATTGAATGGGAGGTATCCCAGTACTTC
CDR3aa: CSVISIEWEVSQYF

d_gene: NA
abundance: NA
j_gene: TRBJ1-2
v_gene: TRBV12-3/TRBV12-4
CDR3nt: TGCGCCAGCAGCAGGTGGGACTATGGCTACACCTTC
CDR3aa: CASSRWDYGYTF

d_gene: TRBD2
abundance: few
j_gene: TRBJ2-7
v_gene: TRBV7-9
CDR3nt: TGTGCCAGCAGCTTATTGGGACTAGCGGGAGTCGAGCAGTACTTC
CDR3aa: CASSLLGLAGVEQYF

d_gene: TRBD1
abundance: NA
j_gene: TRBJ2-7
v_gene: TRBV20-1
CDR3nt: TGCAGTGCTCCGGTTACAGGGGGCCCCTACGAGCAGTACTTC
CDR3aa: CSAPVTGGPYEQYF

d_gene: NA
abundance: few
j_gene: TRBJ2-2
v_gene: TRBV20-1
CDR3nt: TGCACCGCGGAGGGCCAAAACACCGGGGAGCTGTTTTTT
CDR3aa: CTAEGQNTGELFF

d_gene: NA
abundance: few
j_gene: TRBJ2-7
v_gene: TRBV29-1
CDR3nt: TGCAGCGTTGGGGCTAGCGCCTTCTACGAGCAGTACTTC
CDR3aa: CSVGASAFYEQYF

d_gene: NA
abundance: few
j_gene: TRBJ2-5
v_gene: TRBV2
CDR3nt: TGTGCCAGCAGCATAGGGTTGTACCAAGAGACCCAGTACTTC
CDR3aa: CASSIGLYQETQYF

d_gene: NA
abundance: NA
j_gene: TRBJ2-1
v_gene: TRBV12-3/TRBV12-4
CDR3nt: TGTGCCAGCAGACCACAGGTGGCCGGGGATGAGCAGTTCTTC
CDR3aa: CASRPQVAGDEQFF

d_gene: NA
abundance: once
j_gene: TRBJ2-1
v_gene: TRBV7-2
CDR3nt: TGTGCCAGCAGCTCAGGACTCCCCCCCTACAATGAGCAGTTCTTC
CDR3aa: CASSSGLPPYNEQFF